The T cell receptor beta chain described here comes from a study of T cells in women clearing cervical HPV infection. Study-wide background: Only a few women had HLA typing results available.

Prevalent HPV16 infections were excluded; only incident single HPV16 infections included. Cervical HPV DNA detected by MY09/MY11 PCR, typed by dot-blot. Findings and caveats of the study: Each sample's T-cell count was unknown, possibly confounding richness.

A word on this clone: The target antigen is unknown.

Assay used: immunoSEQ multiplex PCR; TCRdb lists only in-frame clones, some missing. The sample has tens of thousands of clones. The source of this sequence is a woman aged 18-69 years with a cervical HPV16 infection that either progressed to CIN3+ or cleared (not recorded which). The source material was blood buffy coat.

CDR3 region: CASSGRVPGNTIYF. CDR3 DNA (partial): TGTGCCAGCAGTGGTCGGGTACCTGGAAACACC. The gene calls are TRBV2 and TRBJ1-3; no firm D call. With the read ending 3 residues before the CDR3 end, the germline J gene is used to fill in that end. Germline values: CDR1 SNHLY, CDR2 FYNNEI. CDR3 size: 14 residues. Trimming shortened V by 4 bases and J by 2 bases, and 9 bases separated the two germline ends.